The source of this T cell receptor beta chain is a study of human CD8 memory T cell subsets. Broader study findings: Precursor exhausted T cells shared very few clonotypes with stem-like memory T cells. In contrast to effector memory cells, stem-like memory and precursor exhausted T cells had similarly high diversity.

Healthy donor buffy coats were the source of the PBMC. For every subset, the RNA was derived from duplicate vials of under 180,000 sorted CD8+ T cells. As regards this clonotype: The antigen is not known.

The CDR3 spans 15 residues. Germline CDR1 reads MDHEN; CDR2 reads SYDVKM. Libraries targeted TCR beta using 5' RACE with UMIs. For each CDR3 protein, TCRdb gives one entry from its re-call of the 5' RACE reads, without DNA. The sample has thousands of distinct CDR3 sequences. The TCR sequence derives from a human donor in good health. The chain has TRBV28 and TRBJ2-7. Sequencing was carried out using CD8+ effector memory T cells (TEM) sorted from PBMCs. Described subset: effector memory CD8 T cells, CCR7- CD45RO+ CD95+. The CDR3: CASSFQPVDTYEQYF.